This entry lists 4 T cell receptor beta chains sequenced from one sample in a study of blood T cell repertoires in COVID-19. The method was immunoSEQ multiplex PCR; TCRdb's version includes in-frame clones alone and lacks a portion of them. The sample gives 450,000 to 500,000 clones, 75% to 90% of which show up once; approximately 2.9% is in the top ten. Sequencing used peripheral blood. These receptors were collected from a human donor in a cohort sampled during active COVID-19.

The chain is built from TRBV29-1 and TRBJ2-7; 8 nucleotides line up with TRBD2. V shed 0 bases, J shed 3 bases, and the junction held 4 bases outside the gene matches. The V gene's germline CDR1 is SQVTM and CDR2 ANQGSEA. The length of the CDR3 is 14 residues. The CDR3 is CSVEDAGGFYEQYF. The CDR3 bases are TGCAGCGTTGAAGACGCGGGAGGTTTCTACGAGCAGTACTTC.

This clone was recorded only once. The V gene is TRBV20-1, the J gene TRBJ2-1; 11 bases fit TRBD2. The CDR3 is 14 amino acids. In germline, CDR1 is DFQATT, CDR2 SNEGSKA (reference sequence). V was clipped by 3 bases and J by 5 bases; unmatched bases: 3. The CDR3 DNA is TGCAGTGCTAGTGGGACTAGCGGAGACAATGAGCAGTTCTTC. It codes for CSASGTSGDNEQFF.

The chain is built from TRBV7-2 and TRBJ2-5; TRBD2 might be the D (6 bases). V lost 1 base, J lost 4 bases, and 10 bases lay in between. From germline, CDR1 is SGHTA and CDR2 FQGNSA. The CDR3 spans 14 residues. For the CDR3, the DNA is TGTGCCAGCAGCTTAGGTGGAGGGGCAGAGACCCAGTACTTC. This sequence encodes CASSLGGGAETQYF.

V is TRBV21-1 and J is TRBJ2-2; the table assigns TRBD2, which was not confirmed against the DNA. TRBV21-1 is flagged as a pseudogene. The CDR3 has 15 amino acids. CDR3 bases: TGTGCCAGCAGCAGGTTAGCGGGAGGAAGTCCGGGAGCTGTTTTT. Its protein is CASSRLAGGSPGAVF.